The rows below give T cell receptor beta chains drawn from one sample of a study of cytomegalovirus exposure and HLA in healthy donors. Profiling relied on immunoSEQ multiplex PCR, and the TCRdb table lists in-frame clones only, not all of them. The profile covers about 110,000 clones, with nearly 80% appearing a single time and approximately 1.2% taken by the ten largest. Sequences were obtained from PBMCs. These TCRs come from a woman aged 25 to 39 in good health and CMV-seronegative. The conserved cysteine and the conserved F or W are not part of the CDR3 here.

v_gene	CDR3aa
TRBV14	ASSQAGGDTQY
TRBV7-3	ASSFGGDTEAF
TRBV7-9	ASSSAVEPGELF
TRBV2	ASRDRGFYEQY
TRBV2	ASLTGSNTGELF
TRBV7-8	ASSDIGDRATEPQH
TRBV6-1	ASSGRGNTEAF
TRBV10-3	AIRGDRGNTIY
TRBV29-1	SGTQGAVETQY
TRBV28	ASSLTRVRTEAF
TRBV7-8	ASSPGQGDYGYT
TRBV6-5	ASSYHTNYGYT
TRBV6-5	ASSYLAGASEKLF
TRBV4-3	ASSQDGSVTYEQY
TRBV10-3	AMTSGDQGGEQF
TRBV4-3	ASSQEAGGPFNEQF
TRBV7-6	ASSPSGRAGPNTGELF
TRBV19	ASISRQGGNEKLF
TRBV29-1	SAQGQASYEQY
TRBV5-1	ASSLARESTEAF
TRBV10-3	AISDTISYEQY
TRBV6-6	ASRQLNLDNSPLH
TRBV7-8	ASTAGVSGTGELF
TRBV4-2	ASSQDLRGGVLETQY
TRBV6-5	ASSKQGKTEAF
TRBV28	ASSSPGVRPYEQY
TRBV7-3	ASSSGLAGGEQF
TRBV6-1	ASSGLAGSGANVLT
TRBV13	ASSSGLAGGGETQY
TRBV9	ASSNTGQGDGYT
TRBV5-3	ARSSQGTPYEQY
TRBV28	ASSFKTGTVNTEAF
TRBV19	ASSNWGGSYGYT
TRBV28	ASSLGQGTDTQY
TRBV6-5	ATMEAGLAGTEQY